The 26 T cell receptor beta chains in this list originate from one sample, sequenced in a study of blood T cell repertoires in COVID-19. Clones were read by immunoSEQ multiplex PCR, and TCRdb kept only the in-frame ones, dropping some. The sample shows around 330,000 clones, roughly 85% of them seen only once. Source material: PBMCs or T cells enriched from blood (not recorded which). Every receptor here comes from a woman aged 30 to 39 who had been exposed to COVID-19.

The chain employs TRBV19 and TRBJ2-3, with D possibly TRBD2 on 5 matching bases. Germline values: CDR1 LNHDA, CDR2 SQIVND (reference sequence). The CDR3 contains 18 residues. The V end lost 6 bases, the J end lost 0 bases, and 22 bases lay between the germline ends. DNA for the CDR3: TGTGCCAGTAGGGCAAACTTTTTCGTGAGGGATAGCACAGATACGCAGTATTTT. Translation gives CASRANFFVRDSTDTQYF.

This clone occurred once. The CDR3 DNA sequence: TGTGCCAGCAGCTTGGGGGGGACAGGGTACATCCCAGATACGCAGTATTTT. Protein product: CASSLGGTGYIPDTQYF. V is TRBV5-5 and J is TRBJ2-3, with 9 nucleotides matching TRBD1. V shed 0 bases, J shed 4 bases, and the junction held 9 bases outside the gene matches. CDR1 and CDR2 from the germline V gene are SGHKS and YYEKEE (reference sequence). The CDR3 is 17 residues long. Combining the CDR3 with reference TRBV5-5 and TRBJ2-3 gives the whole variable domain DAGVTQSPTHLIKTRGQQVTLRCSPISGHKSVSWYQQVLGQGPQFIFQYYEKEERGRGNFPDRFSARQFPNYSSELNVNALLLGDSALYLCASSLGGTGYIPDTQYFGPGTRLTVL.

The chain couples TRBV7-9 to TRBJ1-1, with D hard to call. The CDR3 consists of 13 residues. Germline V CDR1 and CDR2: SEHNR, FQNEAQ (reference sequence). V was pared by 6 bases and J by 5 bases, with 13 bases between. CDR3 loop: CASREAGSTEAFF. The DNA of the CDR3 is TGTGCCAGCAGGGAGGCTGGGAGTACTGAAGCTTTCTTT. The entire variable domain, with the rest obtained from reference TRBV7-9 and TRBJ1-1, is as follows: DTGVSQNPRHKITKRGQNVTFRCDPISEHNRLYWYRQTLGQGPEFLTYFQNEAQLEKSRLLSDRFSAERPKGSFSTLEIQRTEQGDSAMYLCASREAGSTEAFFGQGTRLTVV.

The genes are TRBV12-3 or TRBV12-4 and TRBJ1-4; D ambiguous. The CDR3 is made up of 12 amino acids. V was pared by 6 bases and J by 11 bases, with 13 bases between. The DNA of the CDR3 is TGTGCCAGCAGCACAACCGCCGATAAACTGTTTTTT. This gives the protein CASSTTADKLFF.

The V call is TRBV3-1 (or the pseudogene TRBV3-2), the J call TRBJ2-1; 11 nucleotides line up with TRBD2. V gave up 5 bases and J gave up 5 bases; unmatched junction bases: 5. The CDR3 is 15 residues long. Germline V CDR1 and CDR2: LGHDT, YNNKEL (reference sequence). The CDR3 sequence: CASSVRLAGNNEQFF. The CDR3 DNA is TGTGCCAGCAGCGTTCGACTAGCGGGGAACAATGAGCAGTTCTTC.

CDR3 nucleotides: TGTGCCAGCAGCTTAGCTCGCGGGAGGACGACCTACAATGAGCAGTTCTTC. It codes for CASSLARGRTTYNEQFF. The rearrangement uses TRBV7-9 and TRBJ2-1; 8 bases map to TRBD2. The germline CDR1 and CDR2 sequences are SEHNR and FQNEAQ (reference sequence). The CDR3 is 17 amino acids. Losses at the gene ends were 0 bases for V and 2 bases for J; bases not matched to a gene: 6. Filled out from reference TRBV7-9 and TRBJ2-1, the complete variable domain reads DTGVSQNPRHKITKRGQNVTFRCDPISEHNRLYWYRQTLGQGPEFLTYFQNEAQLEKSRLLSDRFSAERPKGSFSTLEIQRTEQGDSAMYLCASSLARGRTTYNEQFFGPGTRLTVL.

The J gene is TRBJ1-1, the V gene TRBV2; D may be TRBD1 (5 bases). Germline assignment: CDR1 SNHLY and CDR2 FYNNEI. The V end was cut by 4 bases, the J end by 7 bases, with 19 bases between. The CDR3 runs to 15 residues. The CDR3 is CASSGERIGRGEAFF. The CDR3 nucleotides are TGTGCCAGCAGTGGGGAGCGGATCGGGAGGGGTGAAGCTTTCTTT.

This clone was detected only once. The chain has TRBV6-5 and TRBJ1-6; D is ambiguous. The V end was cut by 11 bases, the J end by 7 bases, with 9 bases between. The CDR3 is 11 amino acids. Germline V CDR1 and CDR2: MNHEY, SVGAGI. The CDR3 sequence is CAGGRNSPLHF. In nucleotides, the CDR3 is TGTGCCGGCGGGAGGAATTCACCCCTCCACTTT.

This clone was counted a single time. The V and J genes are TRBV27 and TRBJ2-2; 12 bases map to TRBD1. Germline-derived CDR1 and CDR2 are MNHEY and SMNVEV (reference sequence). The CDR3 is 17 amino acids. Trimming at V came to 5 bases and at J to 4 bases, leaving 8 bases not matched to a gene. The CDR3 reads CASSHSGTGGVTGELFF. The CDR3 bases are TGTGCCAGCAGTCATTCCGGGACAGGGGGCGTCACCGGGGAGCTGTTTTTT.

The chain is built from TRBV5-1 and TRBJ2-2, with D possibly TRBD1 on 5 matching bases. CDR1 is SGHRS and CDR2 is YFSETQ in the germline V gene. There are 15 residues in the CDR3. V was clipped by 2 bases and J by 1 base, with 9 bases between them. CDR3 nucleotides: TGCGCCAGCAGCTTTCTCAGGGAGAACACCGGGGAGCTGTTTTTT. It yields the protein CASSFLRENTGELFF.

The chain combines TRBV6-5 with TRBJ1-6; D might be TRBD1 (6 bases). V was clipped by 6 bases and J by 8 bases, with 17 bases between them. Germline values: CDR1 MNHEY, CDR2 SVGAGI. The CDR3 spans 15 residues. CDR3 bases: TGTGCCAGCAGAAGGACGGACAGTCCCTATTCACCCCTCCACTTT. Amino acids: CASRRTDSPYSPLHF.

The V and J genes are TRBV5-1 and TRBJ1-1; D gene unclear. V was cut by 1 base and J by 0 bases, with 10 bases left in between. Germline V gene sequence: CDR1 SGHRS, CDR2 YFSETQ. The CDR3 covers 15 residues. The CDR3 is CASSLTKSVNTEAFF. CDR3 in DNA: TGCGCCAGCAGCTTGACCAAGAGTGTGAACACTGAAGCTTTCTTT.

V and J are TRBV5-3 and TRBJ1-3; D unresolved. TRBV5-3 is given ORF status, its function remaining uncertain. The CDR3 is 16 amino acids. Trimming left V 4 bases short and J 7 bases short, with 21 bases between. Here the CDR3 DNA reads TGTGCCAGAAGCCCCCCTGGGAGGGTAAGTTGGAACACCATATATTTT. It is translated as CARSPPGRVSWNTIYF.

The chain links TRBV6-2 or TRBV6-3 to TRBJ1-5; D remains ambiguous. CDR1 and CDR2 (germline): MNHEY, SVGEGT. V dropped 3 bases and J dropped 7 bases, with 10 bases sitting between them. The CDR3 is 13 residues long. DNA of the CDR3: TGTGCCAGCAGTTATTTCCCTGGCCAGCCCCAGCATTTT. Amino acids: CASSYFPGQPQHF.

The gene calls are TRBV12-3 or TRBV12-4 and TRBJ1-2, with D hard to call. Trimming pared 8 bases from V and 2 bases from J, leaving 9 bases between. CDR3 length: 12 amino acids. CDR3 residues: CASSTGNYGYTF. CDR3 DNA sequence: TGTGCCAGCTCCACGGGGAACTATGGCTACACCTTC.

The gene calls are TRBV3-1 (or the pseudogene TRBV3-2) and TRBJ1-6, with D perhaps TRBD1 (6 bases). V dropped 1 base and J dropped 7 bases, with 11 bases sitting between them. Germline lookup yields CDR1 LGHDT and CDR2 YNNKEL (reference sequence). The CDR3 contains 15 residues. The CDR3 spells CASSQGGGPNSPLHF. The CDR3 DNA sequence: TGTGCCAGCAGCCAAGGCGGGGGCCCGAATTCACCCCTCCACTTT.

The chain uses TRBV12-3 or TRBV12-4 and TRBJ2-5; D might be TRBD1 (5 bases). The CDR3 length is 13 residues. Trimming removed 3 bases at V and 5 bases at J, with 10 bases between. CDR3 DNA: TGTGCCAGCAGTTTTACAGGTAGTGAGACCCAGTACTTC. Translated, it gives CASSFTGSETQYF.

The chain couples TRBV2 to TRBJ1-6; 7 bases align to TRBD1. Germline V CDR1 and CDR2: SNHLY, FYNNEI. After removal of 10 bases from V and 6 bases from J, the junction contained 3 bases not matched to a gene. CDR3 length: 12 amino acids. Here the CDR3 DNA reads TGTGCCACCGGGACAGCTAATTCACCCCTCCACTTT. Protein sequence: CATGTANSPLHF.

The chain carries TRBV4-1 and TRBJ2-7, with TRBD2 matching 9 bases. This CDR3 spans 18 amino acids. The V gene's germline CDR1 is MGHRA and CDR2 YSYEKL. The trim removed 0 bases at V and 2 bases at J, leaving 11 bases unmatched. The CDR3 DNA sequence: TGCGCCAGCAGCCAAGAGGGCGTTAGCGGGAGCTTTCCCTACGAGCAGTACTTC. Protein product: CASSQEGVSGSFPYEQYF.

The genes are TRBV14 and TRBJ1-1; D remains unclear. Trimming pared 2 bases from V and 3 bases from J, leaving 4 bases between. CDR1 is SGHDN, CDR2 FVKESK, per germline. The CDR3 loop spans 12 amino acids. The CDR3 nucleotides are TGTGCCAGCAGCCAAACAGACACTGAAGCTTTCTTT. Translation gives CASSQTDTEAFF.

This chain joins TRBV28 and TRBJ1-5; 7 nucleotides line up with TRBD1. This CDR3 comprises 14 residues. V shed 4 bases, J shed 6 bases, and the junction held 6 bases outside the gene matches. Germline CDR1 reads MDHEN; CDR2 reads SYDVKM. The CDR3, as DNA: TGTGCCAGCAGTTCGGACAGGCGAAGTCAGCCCCAGCATTTT. This codes for CASSSDRRSQPQHF. Full variable domain (rest looked up from reference TRBV28 and TRBJ1-5): DVKVTQSSRYLVKRTGEKVFLECVQDMDHENMFWYRQDPGLGLRLIYFSYDVKMKEKGDIPEGYSVSREKKERFSLILESASTNQTSMYLCASSSDRRSQPQHFGDGTRLSIL.

This clone was detected a few times. V is TRBV10-3 and J is TRBJ1-1, with D hard to call. Germline V lookup: CDR1 ENHRY, CDR2 SYGVKD. Trimming took off 6 bases at V and 2 bases at J, with 13 bases between the two ends. This CDR3 region has 14 residues. The DNA for the CDR3 is TGTGCCATCAGGACCGACACCCACAACACTGAAGCTTTCTTT. This sequence encodes CAIRTDTHNTEAFF.

The gene calls are TRBV3-1 (or the pseudogene TRBV3-2) and TRBJ2-1; TRBD2 matches 10 bases. V dropped 4 bases and J dropped 8; count of bases not matched to a gene: 8. CDR1 is LGHDT and CDR2 is YNNKEL in the germline V gene (reference sequence). The CDR3 covers 15 residues. CDR3 in amino acids: CASSPLAGVWYEQFF. The CDR3 DNA reads TGTGCCAGCAGCCCTCTAGCGGGAGTATGGTATGAGCAGTTCTTC.

The chain joins TRBV28 to TRBJ1-1; 7 bases agree with TRBD1. Germline V gene lookup returns CDR1 MDHEN and CDR2 SYDVKM. The ends lost 1 base at V and 5 bases at J; junction bases unmatched: 10. This CDR3 spans 16 amino acids. The CDR3 DNA follows: TGTGCCAGCAGTTTATCGTCTTGGACAGGAAGGACTGAAGCTTTCTTT. Protein product: CASSLSSWTGRTEAFF.

The chain is built from TRBV2 and TRBJ2-3; 9 nucleotides agree with TRBD2. With V trimmed by 6 bases and J by 6 bases, 7 bases remained unmatched. Germline V gene data show CDR1 as SNHLY and CDR2 as FYNNEI. CDR3 length: 14 amino acids. The CDR3 coding sequence is TGTGCCAGCAGGCTGCGGGAGGGTCCCGATACGCAGTATTTT. This encodes CASRLREGPDTQYF.

The CDR3 is CASSPPGGLGGYTF. CDR3 sequence (DNA): TGTGCCAGCAGTCCGCCCGGGGGTTTGGGAGGCTACACCTTC. The rearrangement uses TRBV28 and TRBJ1-2, with D maybe TRBD1 (5 bases). CDR3 length: 14 amino acids. The V and J ends lost 5 bases and 8 bases respectively, with 18 bases between them. Germline assignment: CDR1 MDHEN and CDR2 SYDVKM.